This is a list of T cell receptor beta chains from one sample in a study of T-cell memory formation after mild COVID-19. In TCRdb, the 5' RACE reads were re-called with MiXCR into one record per CDR3 protein. The repertoire holds fewer than 50,000 distinct CDR3 sequences, with roughly 9% as singletons. The sequenced sample consisted of PBMCs or a T cell subset sorted from them (not recorded which). Receptors were obtained from an adult woman who had mild COVID-19 (a few samples of this study predate the infection). Cell type and time point are not known. Each CDR3 is given with its conserved first and last residue. A D gene is named only where the DNA matches it firmly.

d_gene	v_gene	j_gene	CDR3aa
TRBD1	TRBV12-3/TRBV12-4	TRBJ2-4	CASRPRQGSKNIQYF
.	TRBV7-7	TRBJ2-5	CASSSGTSILF
.	TRBV29-1	TRBJ2-7	CSVVASGATLEQYF
.	TRBV11-2	TRBJ1-2	CASSLDGGLGSYGYTF
TRBD1	TRBV18	TRBJ2-7	CASSNVSRDSTYEQYF
.	TRBV20-1	TRBJ1-2	CSARARGGNYGYTF
.	TRBV12-3/TRBV12-4	TRBJ1-2	CASRGANYGYTF
.	TRBV20-1	TRBJ2-2	CSAREPGTTGELFF
.	TRBV19	TRBJ2-2	CASTRWDGELFF
.	TRBV21-1	TRBJ2-1	CASSRGCCRGLYNEQFF
TRBD2	TRBV7-2	TRBJ2-7	CASSPGLAGVALVYEQYF
.	TRBV12-3/TRBV12-4	TRBJ1-2	CASSREFYGYTF
TRBD1	TRBV30	TRBJ1-5	CAWRTGEGAVSNQPQHF
TRBD1	TRBV10-3	TRBJ2-7	CAISAGQGLYEQYF
TRBD2	TRBV7-2	TRBJ2-3	CASSLVSSGGIPPF
TRBD2	TRBV12-3/TRBV12-4	TRBJ2-5	CASSPRAGVGETQYF
TRBD2	TRBV20-1	TRBJ2-1	CSASPLPTSGGPGEQFF
.	TRBV25-1	TRBJ2-1	CASSDPTRLGGQFF
.	TRBV5-6	TRBJ1-1	CASSLWSQRAFF
TRBD2	TRBV5-1	TRBJ2-3	CASSLRTSGVTDTQYF
.	TRBV29-1	TRBJ1-1	CSVSVRDTEAFF
.	TRBV20-1	TRBJ2-7	CSAITGTATYEQYF
TRBD1	TRBV5-5	TRBJ1-1	CASRLGTGATEAFF
.	TRBV20-1	TRBJ2-5	CSASDRRFRQETQYF
.	TRBV4-1	TRBJ2-3	CASSHAYHRDPTDTQYF
TRBD1	TRBV5-6	TRBJ1-1	CASSSYTGTGGLSGFF
.	TRBV30	TRBJ1-1	CAWSEGVQNTEAFF
.	TRBV9	TRBJ1-1	CASSVGAKWEAFF
TRBD1	TRBV7-9	TRBJ2-7	CASSALDRDTYEQYF
.	TRBV6-6	TRBJ2-5	CASSYYGETQYF
.	TRBV4-2	TRBJ2-2	CASSQSRGANTGELFF
.	TRBV24-1	TRBJ2-2	CATSDFPGELFF
TRBD2	TRBV5-1	TRBJ2-5	CASSSGTSGGSETQYF
.	TRBV5-5	TRBJ1-1	CASLKDMNTEAFF
TRBD1	TRBV5-1	TRBJ2-1	CASSTSGGSYNEQFF
.	TRBV18	TRBJ2-3	CASSPEGDTQYF
.	TRBV7-7	TRBJ2-2	CAIVPQGNTGELFF
.	TRBV5-6	TRBJ2-2	CASSGDIAWNTGELFF
.	TRBV29-1	TRBJ2-3	CSVEAVTDTQYF
.	TRBV5-8	TRBJ2-1	CASSLWQGSSYNEQFF
.	TRBV29-1	TRBJ2-7	CSVERSGKQYF
TRBD1	TRBV20-1	TRBJ1-1	CSVRQGSNTEAFF
.	TRBV5-4	TRBJ2-7	CASSPGQLYEQYF
TRBD2	TRBV29-1	TRBJ2-1	CSLYKGTSGYNEQFF
.	TRBV7-9	TRBJ1-1	CASSFQGNTEAFF
.	TRBV7-8	TRBJ2-7	CASSLGPAGEQYF
.	TRBV12-3/TRBV12-4	TRBJ2-3	CASSLGAADTQYF
TRBD1	TRBV12-3/TRBV12-4	TRBJ2-1	CASSYRGSSYNEQFF
.	TRBV5-1	TRBJ2-2	CASSLGQPNTGELFF
.	TRBV5-4	TRBJ2-7	CASSSLGARPSEQYF